This T cell receptor beta chain comes out of a study of OX40 agonist ivuxolimab in advanced cancers. Whole-study context: While on treatment, patients had intravenous ivuxolimab at 0.01 to 10 mg/kg every 2 weeks. Treatment received earlier with anti-PD-1, anti-PD-L1 or anti-CTLA-4 agents was allowed, and 40% had some.

Study-wide points: Low normalized T-cell clonal expansion was also seen in some nonresponders.

As to this clone: Its antigen remains unknown.

Assay used: immunoSEQ multiplex PCR; TCRdb lists only in-frame clones, some missing. The repertoire consists of approximately 78,000 clones, with roughly 88% occurring once and the leading ten covering approximately 7%. Germline-derived CDR1 and CDR2 are MGHRA and YSYEKL. Trimming cost V 2 bases and J 4 bases; bases outside gene matches: 3. The CDR3 runs to 14 residues. The clonotype originates from an adult with an advanced solid tumor such as melanoma, head and neck, liver or kidney cancer. The J gene is TRBJ2-7, the V gene TRBV4-1; TRBD1 agrees at 9 bases. The sequencing here drew on CD4+ or CD8+ T cells sorted from blood, taken in a trial of the OX40 agonist ivuxolimab. The DNA of the CDR3 is TGCGCCAGCAGCCAACCGGGGACAGGGTACGAGCAGTACTTC. This translates into CASSQPGTGYEQYF.